This entry lists 25 T cell receptor beta chains sequenced from one sample in a study of blood T cell repertoires in COVID-19. Measured with immunoSEQ multiplex PCR; TCRdb has only the in-frame clones, and not every one. The sample gives 350,000 to 450,000 clones, 70% to 90% of which show up once; roughly 1.6% is in the top ten. Sequenced input: peripheral blood. All receptors come from a woman aged 40 to 50 with COVID-19, enrolled during active disease.

This chain links TRBV7-9 with TRBJ2-5; no definite D call. This CDR3 region has 16 residues. The germline V gene encodes CDR1 SEHNR and CDR2 FQNEAQ (reference sequence). The V end was cut by 1 base, the J end by 5 bases, with 17 bases between. The CDR3 sequence is CASSLGRQWNSETQYF. The CDR3, as DNA: TGTGCCAGCAGCTTAGGTAGGCAGTGGAACAGCGAGACCCAGTACTTC.

Only a few counts were recorded for this clone. The chain carries TRBV6-5 and TRBJ1-3, with D unresolved. The CDR3 is 15 residues long. Trimming shortened V by 7 bases and J by 2 bases, and 15 bases separated the two germline ends. In germline, CDR1 is MNHEY, CDR2 SVGAGI. CDR3 sequence reads: CASTLTGGPGNTIYF. The DNA for the CDR3 is TGTGCCAGCACCCTCACTGGTGGGCCTGGAAACACCATATATTTT.

CDR3 amino acids: CASSQDLGGASPLHF. CDR3 bases: TGCGCCAGCAGCCAAGATCTTGGAGGGGCTTCACCCCTCCACTTT. The V gene is TRBV4-1, the J gene TRBJ1-6, with D possibly matching TRBD1 (5 bases). The CDR3 consists of 15 residues. V was cut by 0 bases and J by 9 bases, with 12 bases left in between. CDR1 is MGHRA, CDR2 YSYEKL, per germline.

This clone was seen just once. This chain joins TRBV7-9 and TRBJ1-1; no clear D. The V gene lost 3 bases and the J gene lost 3 bases, with 14 bases spanning the gap. Germline V gene lookup returns CDR1 SEHNR and CDR2 FQNEAQ (reference sequence). The CDR3 totals 15 residues. In nucleotides, the CDR3 is TGTGCCAGCAGCTTTTATCCGGGGAGGGACACTGAAGCTTTCTTT. This encodes CASSFYPGRDTEAFF.

The chain couples TRBV28 to TRBJ2-5; 9 bases match TRBD1. The ends lost 8 bases at V and 4 bases at J; junction bases unmatched: 2. The CDR3 contains 12 residues. Looked up from germline, CDR1 is MDHEN and CDR2 is SYDVKM. CDR3 loop: CASGTGLETQYF. The DNA for the CDR3 is TGTGCCAGCGGGACAGGGTTAGAGACCCAGTACTTC.

The CDR3 DNA reads TGTGCCAGCAGTGAGATCCCAATCGGGACAGTCAATAGCAATCAGCCCCAGCATTTT. It specifies CASSEIPIGTVNSNQPQHF. The chain combines TRBV6-1 with TRBJ1-5, with TRBD1 matching 7 bases. This CDR3 has 19 amino acids. Germline V lookup: CDR1 MNHNS, CDR2 SASEGT. V lost 3 bases and J lost 0; bases outside the gene matches: 14.

The rearrangement links TRBV28 to TRBJ1-5; 8 bases align to TRBD1. Germline CDR1 MDHEN, CDR2 SYDVKM. This CDR3 comprises 16 residues. J gave up 3 bases and V 6 bases, and 10 bases lay outside the gene matches. CDR3 sequence reads: CASSRMPTGANQPQHF. The DNA for the CDR3 is TGTGCCAGCAGCCGAATGCCGACAGGGGCCAATCAGCCCCAGCATTTT.

This sequence joins TRBV9 and TRBJ1-4, with a tentative D call TRBD1 (6 bases). The germline V gene has CDR1 SGDLS and CDR2 YYNGEE. The CDR3 totals 16 residues. The V end lost 5 bases, the J end lost 9 bases, and 23 bases lay between the germline ends. The CDR3 bases are TGTGCCAGCAGTCATGACCCGGCGCAGGGGACGAAAAAACTGTTTTTT. It is translated as CASSHDPAQGTKKLFF.

The chain joins TRBV19 to TRBJ1-3, with a weak D call TRBD1 (5 bases). The CDR3 extends over 13 amino acids. CDR1 is LNHDA and CDR2 is SQIVND in the germline V gene (reference sequence). V was clipped by 10 bases and J by 4 bases, with 14 bases between them. CDR3 nucleotide sequence: TGTGCCAACCGGGGGGACGGAGGAAACACCATATATTTT. It specifies CANRGDGGNTIYF.

The chain uses TRBV3-1 (or the pseudogene TRBV3-2) and TRBJ2-1; 10 bases fit TRBD2. CDR1 is LGHDT, CDR2 YNNKEL, per germline (reference sequence). This CDR3 has 17 residues. J was trimmed by 4 bases and V by 0 bases; bases with no gene match: 6. CDR3 DNA sequence: TGTGCCAGCAGCCAAGATGGGCTAGCGGGAGAGTACAATGAGCAGTTCTTC. Encoded protein: CASSQDGLAGEYNEQFF.

A single count supports this clone. The gene calls are TRBV9 and TRBJ1-3; no reliable D call. Per the germline V gene, CDR1 is SGDLS and CDR2 is YYNGEE. Trimming took 0 bases from V and 0 from J, leaving 22 bases between them. The CDR3 is made up of 20 amino acids. As DNA, the CDR3 is TGTGCCAGCAGCGTAGCTCTCTCGGGTGGCAGTGGAGGCTCTGGAAACACCATATATTTT. It encodes CASSVALSGGSGGSGNTIYF.

The V call is TRBV6-5, the J call TRBJ1-2; 7 bases are a match to TRBD1. The V segment lost 6 bases and the J segment 7 bases; nucleotides outside the gene matches: 8. This CDR3 region has 13 residues. CDR1 is MNHEY, CDR2 SVGAGI, per germline. The CDR3 coding sequence is TGTGCCAGCAGGGGCGGCCAGGGGGGTGGCTACACCTTC. It codes for CASRGGQGGGYTF.

This CDR3 reads CASSFGQTSSGNTIYF. CDR3 DNA: TGTGCCAGCAGCTTTGGACAGACGAGCTCTGGAAACACCATATATTTT. The chain links TRBV7-2 to TRBJ1-3, with a possible D match to TRBD1 (6 bases). This CDR3 has 16 amino acids. V lost 3 bases and J 0 bases, leaving 12 bases between the germline ends. Germline assignment: CDR1 SGHTA and CDR2 FQGNSA.

This chain joins TRBV6-2 or TRBV6-3 and TRBJ1-5; 7 bases fit TRBD1. Germline CDR1 and CDR2: MNHEY and SVGEGT. The J segment lost 6 bases and the V segment lost 0 bases, leaving 2 bases of the junction unmatched. The CDR3 is made up of 14 amino acids. In nucleotides, the CDR3 is TGTGCCAGCAGTTACTCGACAGGGACTCAGCCCCAGCATTTT. It specifies CASSYSTGTQPQHF.

The chain has TRBV28 and TRBJ1-6, with D possibly matching TRBD1 (5 bases). The CDR3 extends over 14 amino acids. CDR1 and CDR2 from the germline V gene are MDHEN and SYDVKM. The V end lost 6 bases, the J end lost 8 bases, and 14 bases lay between the germline ends. CDR3 nucleotide sequence: TGTGCCAGCAGCCGTCTCGGGGGGGATTCACCCCTCCACTTT. Amino acid sequence: CASSRLGGDSPLHF.

In this sample, this clone turned up a few times. J is TRBJ2-1 and V is TRBV6-5; maybe TRBD2 (5 bases). From germline, CDR1 is MNHEY and CDR2 SVGAGI. The V and J ends lost 7 bases and 10 bases respectively, with 17 bases between them. This CDR3 contains 13 residues. CDR3 in DNA: TGTGCCAGCACCTTAACTTCAGGAGGCGAGCAGTTCTTC. Its protein product is CASTLTSGGEQFF.

The J gene is TRBJ1-2, the V gene TRBV28, with D unresolved. V gave up 4 bases and J gave up 11 bases, with 8 bases separating them. The CDR3 covers 10 residues. CDR1 and CDR2 (germline): MDHEN, SYDVKM. The DNA for the CDR3 is TGTGCCAGCAGTTCGAGGAGTTACACCTTC. Encoded protein: CASSSRSYTF.

This chain links TRBV12-3 or TRBV12-4 with TRBJ1-1, with 7 bases that match TRBD1. Losses at the gene ends were 4 bases for V and 11 bases for J; bases not matched to a gene: 7. The length of the CDR3 is 12 residues. CDR3 amino acids: CASSYPQGSAFF. CDR3 nucleotide sequence: TGTGCCAGCAGTTACCCACAGGGGAGCGCTTTCTTT.

This clone was seen just once. This chain joins TRBV28 and TRBJ1-5; 11 bases fit TRBD1. The CDR3 totals 16 residues. With V trimmed by 4 bases and J by 3 bases, 5 bases remained unmatched. Germline V gene data show CDR1 as MDHEN and CDR2 as SYDVKM. CDR3: CASSYRDRGDNQPQHF. The CDR3 region has the DNA TGTGCCAGCAGTTACAGGGACAGGGGGGACAATCAGCCCCAGCATTTT.

Here the CDR3 DNA reads TGTGCCAGCAGCGTAGACGGGAACTACAATGAGCAGTTCTTC. Translated: CASSVDGNYNEQFF. This rearrangement joins TRBV9 to TRBJ2-1; possibly TRBD2 for D (5 bases). The V gene lost 0 bases and the J gene lost 3 bases, with 7 bases spanning the gap. Germline assignment: CDR1 SGDLS and CDR2 YYNGEE. CDR3 size: 14 residues.

CDR3 DNA: TGTGCCTGTATGGGGGACAGGACCTACGAGCAGTACTTC. It is translated as CACMGDRTYEQYF. V and J are TRBV30 and TRBJ2-7; TRBD1 aligns across 8 bases. This CDR3 spans 13 amino acids. Germline V gene lookup returns CDR1 GTSNPN and CDR2 SVGIG (reference sequence). Trimming removed 6 bases from V and 2 bases from J; junction bases left unmatched: 6.

The J gene is TRBJ1-5, the V gene TRBV19; tentative D call: TRBD1 (6 bases). V lost 4 bases to trimming and J lost 6 bases, with 19 bases between them. Germline V CDR1 and CDR2: LNHDA, SQIVND (reference sequence). The CDR3 is made up of 16 amino acids. In nucleotides, the CDR3 is TGTGCCAGTAGTAAGGACCGTACAGGGTATGGTCAGCCCCAGCATTTT. Protein sequence: CASSKDRTGYGQPQHF.

The CDR3 sequence is CASSPGTDTYEQYF. The CDR3 DNA is TGCGCCAGCAGCCCCGGGACAGACACCTACGAGCAGTACTTC. This chain connects TRBV5-1 to TRBJ2-7, with TRBD1 matching over 7 bases. The CDR3 is made up of 14 amino acids. Germline V gives CDR1 SGHRS, CDR2 YFSETQ. Trimming removed 4 bases from V and 2 bases from J; junction bases left unmatched: 6.

The V call is TRBV3-1 (or the pseudogene TRBV3-2), the J call TRBJ2-5; D is unclear. From germline, CDR1 is LGHDT and CDR2 YNNKEL (reference sequence). The CDR3 has 14 residues. The germline V and J ends were trimmed by 2 bases and 5 bases, with 12 bases remaining between them. CDR3 sequence: CASSQRAAHETQYF. The CDR3 nucleotides read TGTGCCAGCAGCCAAAGAGCCGCTCATGAGACCCAGTACTTC.

The rearrangement links TRBV21-1 to TRBJ2-7; the D call in the table, TRBD1, was not verified against the DNA. TRBV21-1 is marked as a pseudogene. The CDR3 extends over 16 amino acids. DNA of the CDR3: TGTGCCAGCAGCAAATCGTTGCGGGACAGCACCTACGAGCAGTACTTC. Its translation: CASSKSLRDSTYEQYF.